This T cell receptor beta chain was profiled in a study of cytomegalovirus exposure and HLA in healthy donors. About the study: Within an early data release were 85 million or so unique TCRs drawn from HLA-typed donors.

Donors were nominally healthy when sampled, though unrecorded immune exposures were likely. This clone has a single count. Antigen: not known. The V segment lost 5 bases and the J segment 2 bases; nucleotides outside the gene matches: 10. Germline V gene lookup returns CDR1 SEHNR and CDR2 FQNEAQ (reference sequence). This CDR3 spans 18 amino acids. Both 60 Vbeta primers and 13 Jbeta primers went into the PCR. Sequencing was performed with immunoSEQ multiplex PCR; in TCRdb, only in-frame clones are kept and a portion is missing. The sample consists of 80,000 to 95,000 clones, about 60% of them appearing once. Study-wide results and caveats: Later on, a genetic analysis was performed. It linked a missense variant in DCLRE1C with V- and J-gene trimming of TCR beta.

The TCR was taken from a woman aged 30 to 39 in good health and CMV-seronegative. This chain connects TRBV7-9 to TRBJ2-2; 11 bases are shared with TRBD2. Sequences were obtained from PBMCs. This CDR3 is CASSPLAGGPPNTGELFF. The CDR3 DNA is TGTGCCAGCAGCCCCTTAGCGGGAGGGCCCCCAAACACCGGGGAGCTGTTTTTT.